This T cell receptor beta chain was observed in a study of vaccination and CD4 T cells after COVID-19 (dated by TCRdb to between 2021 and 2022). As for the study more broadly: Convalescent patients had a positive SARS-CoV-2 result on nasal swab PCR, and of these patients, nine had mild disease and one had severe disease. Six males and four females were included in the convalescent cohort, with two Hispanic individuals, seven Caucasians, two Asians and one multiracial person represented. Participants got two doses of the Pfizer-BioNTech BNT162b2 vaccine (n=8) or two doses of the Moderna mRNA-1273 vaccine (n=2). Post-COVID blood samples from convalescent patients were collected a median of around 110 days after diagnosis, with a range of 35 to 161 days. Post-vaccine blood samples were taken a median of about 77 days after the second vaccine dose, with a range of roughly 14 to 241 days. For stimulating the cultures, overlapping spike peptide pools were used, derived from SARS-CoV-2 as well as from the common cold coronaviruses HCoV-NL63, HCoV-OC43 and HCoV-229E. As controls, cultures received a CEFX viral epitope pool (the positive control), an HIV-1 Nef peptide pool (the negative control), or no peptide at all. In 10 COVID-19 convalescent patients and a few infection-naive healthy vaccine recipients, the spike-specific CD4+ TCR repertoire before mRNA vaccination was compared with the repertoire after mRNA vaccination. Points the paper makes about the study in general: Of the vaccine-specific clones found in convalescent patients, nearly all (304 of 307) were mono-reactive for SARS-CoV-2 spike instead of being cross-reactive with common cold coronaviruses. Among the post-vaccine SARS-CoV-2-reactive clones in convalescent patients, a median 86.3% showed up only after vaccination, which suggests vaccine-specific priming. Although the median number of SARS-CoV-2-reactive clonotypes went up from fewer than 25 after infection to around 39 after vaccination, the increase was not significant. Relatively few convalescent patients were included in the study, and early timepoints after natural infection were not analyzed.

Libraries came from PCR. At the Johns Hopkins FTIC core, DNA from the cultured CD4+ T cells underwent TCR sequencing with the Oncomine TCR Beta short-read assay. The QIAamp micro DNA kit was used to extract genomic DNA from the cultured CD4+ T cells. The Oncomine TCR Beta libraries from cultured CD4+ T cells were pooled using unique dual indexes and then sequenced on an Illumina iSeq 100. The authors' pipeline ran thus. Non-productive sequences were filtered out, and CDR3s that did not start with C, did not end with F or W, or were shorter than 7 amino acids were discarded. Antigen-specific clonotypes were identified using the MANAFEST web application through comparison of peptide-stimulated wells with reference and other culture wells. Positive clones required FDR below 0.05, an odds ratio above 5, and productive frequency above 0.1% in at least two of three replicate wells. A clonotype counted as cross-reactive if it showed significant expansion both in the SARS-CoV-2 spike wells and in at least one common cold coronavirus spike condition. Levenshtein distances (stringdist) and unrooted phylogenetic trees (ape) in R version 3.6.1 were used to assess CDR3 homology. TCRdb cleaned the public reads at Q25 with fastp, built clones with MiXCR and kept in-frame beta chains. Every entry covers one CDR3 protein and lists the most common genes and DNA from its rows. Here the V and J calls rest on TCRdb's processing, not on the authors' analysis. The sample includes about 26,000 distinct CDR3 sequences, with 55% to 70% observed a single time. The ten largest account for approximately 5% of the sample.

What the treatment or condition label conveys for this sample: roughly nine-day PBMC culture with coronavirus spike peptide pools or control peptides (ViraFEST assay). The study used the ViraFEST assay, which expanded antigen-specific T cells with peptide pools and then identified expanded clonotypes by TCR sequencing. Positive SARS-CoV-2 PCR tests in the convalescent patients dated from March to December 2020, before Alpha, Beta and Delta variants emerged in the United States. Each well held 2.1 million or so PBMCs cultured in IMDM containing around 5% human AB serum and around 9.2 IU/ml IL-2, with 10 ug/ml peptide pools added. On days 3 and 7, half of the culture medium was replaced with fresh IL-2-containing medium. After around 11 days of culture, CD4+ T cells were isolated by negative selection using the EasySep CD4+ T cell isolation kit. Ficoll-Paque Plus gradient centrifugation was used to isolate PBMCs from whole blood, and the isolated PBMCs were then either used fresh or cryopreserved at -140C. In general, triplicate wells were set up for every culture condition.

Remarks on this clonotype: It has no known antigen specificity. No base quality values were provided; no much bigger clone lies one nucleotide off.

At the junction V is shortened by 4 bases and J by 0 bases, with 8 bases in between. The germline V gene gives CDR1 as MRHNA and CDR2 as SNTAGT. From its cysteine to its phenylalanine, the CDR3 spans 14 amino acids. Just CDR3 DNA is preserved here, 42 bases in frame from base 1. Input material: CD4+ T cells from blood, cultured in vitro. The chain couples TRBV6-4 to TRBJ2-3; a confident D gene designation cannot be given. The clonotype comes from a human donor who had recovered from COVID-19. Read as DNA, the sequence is TGTGCCAGCAGTGCTGGGCCAAGCACAGATACGCAGTATTTT. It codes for CASSAGPSTDTQYF.